The 8 T cell receptor beta chains below all came from one sample that was sequenced in a study of shared clonotypes between healthy human individuals (dated by TCRdb to about 2020). Library preparation was by the immunoSEQ multiplex PCR assay. TCRdb stores this immuneACCESS table with in-frame sequences only. Part of the clones is absent; in the studies checked, under half of the shortfall reflects unresolved V genes, and no reason is known for the rest. This sample lists a few hundred thousand clones; around 70% were detected once. The ten top clones hold more than 9% of the sample. Source material: memory CD4+ T cells sorted from blood. The sample's cell subset or site, from its label and the paper: CD45RA-negative fraction. These receptors came from a young man in good health.

This sequence joins TRBV18 and TRBJ2-7; TRBD1 is a possible D gene (7 bases). CDR1 is KGHSH, CDR2 LQKENI, per germline. This CDR3 spans 14 amino acids. V gave up 3 bases and J gave up 4 bases, with 13 bases separating them. The CDR3 is CASSPGPGGYEQYF. The CDR3 DNA reads as TGTGCCAGCTCACCGGGGCCAGGGGGGTACGAGCAGTACTTC.

In the case of this clone: In the same sample, other DNA sequences code for this CDR3. The chain joins TRBV5-4 to TRBJ2-5; 9 nucleotides agree with TRBD1. From germline, CDR1 is SGHNT and CDR2 YYREEE (reference sequence). Germline trimming cut 4 bases from V and 5 bases from J; bases unmatched to any gene: 12. This CDR3 has 16 residues. The CDR3 DNA reads as TGTGCCAGCAGCCTAAAAACAGGGGGCGCAGGGGAGACCCAGTACTTC. Residues: CASSLKTGGAGETQYF.

This chain uses TRBV5-1 with TRBJ2-3; 7 nucleotides line up with TRBD2. The CDR3 length is 14 residues. Trimming at V came to 0 bases and at J to 6 bases, leaving 4 bases not matched to a gene. Germline lookup yields CDR1 SGHRS and CDR2 YFSETQ. CDR3 sequence (DNA): TGCGCCAGCAGCTTGGGAGGGAGGGCTGATACGCAGTATTTT. This encodes CASSLGGRADTQYF. The full variable domain, completed using reference TRBV5-1 and TRBJ2-3, is KAGVTQTPRYLIKTRGQQVTLSCSPISGHRSVSWYQQTPGQGLQFLFEYFSETQRNKGNFPGRFSGRQFSNSRSEMNVSTLELGDSALYLCASSLGGRADTQYFGPGTRLTVL.

This clone turned up a few times. The CDR3 nucleotides are TGTGCCAGCTCACCACCGGTACAGAGTGGTGAAAAACTGTTTTTT. It specifies CASSPPVQSGEKLFF. V usage is TRBV18 and J usage is TRBJ1-4; D is uncertain. This CDR3 contains 15 residues. Per germline, CDR1 KGHSH and CDR2 LQKENI. V lost 0 bases and J lost 7, with 12 bases in between.

The V and J genes are TRBV19 and TRBJ1-5; 8 bases are a match to TRBD1. Germline CDR1 and CDR2: LNHDA and SQIVND (reference sequence). The CDR3 contains 14 residues. The V segment lost 6 bases and the J segment 7 bases; nucleotides outside the gene matches: 8. CDR3 DNA: TGTGCCAGTAGCGGGACAGGCGGACGGCAGCCCCAGCATTTT. Amino acid sequence: CASSGTGGRQPQHF.

V and J are TRBV5-1 and TRBJ2-5; tentatively, D is TRBD1 (5 bases). Germline-derived CDR1 and CDR2 are SGHRS and YFSETQ. V was trimmed by 4 bases and J by 3 bases, leaving 13 bases between them. This CDR3 is built from 14 residues. The CDR3 DNA follows: TGCGCCAGCAGCCCGACAGTACCAAAAGAGACCCAGTACTTC. This gives the protein CASSPTVPKETQYF.

This clone was counted only a few times. The chain joins TRBV5-1 to TRBJ2-1; no reliable D call. The CDR3 sequence is 14 residues long. V lost 6 bases to trimming and J lost 1 base, with 11 bases between them. Germline V CDR1 and CDR2: SGHRS, YFSETQ. CDR3 amino acids: CASTQEDSYNEQFF. In DNA form, the CDR3 reads TGCGCCAGCACACAAGAAGATTCCTACAATGAGCAGTTCTTC.

This clone has only one observation. The genes are TRBV6-1 and TRBJ2-5, with D unresolved. The J call may be in error: the DNA end matches TRBJ2-7 better. CDR3 length: 14 amino acids. Germline assignment: CDR1 MNHNS and CDR2 SASEGT. The DNA for the CDR3 is TGTGCCAGCAATACAGCGACGAGCTCCTACGAGCAGTACTTC. Its protein product is CASNTATSSYEQYF.